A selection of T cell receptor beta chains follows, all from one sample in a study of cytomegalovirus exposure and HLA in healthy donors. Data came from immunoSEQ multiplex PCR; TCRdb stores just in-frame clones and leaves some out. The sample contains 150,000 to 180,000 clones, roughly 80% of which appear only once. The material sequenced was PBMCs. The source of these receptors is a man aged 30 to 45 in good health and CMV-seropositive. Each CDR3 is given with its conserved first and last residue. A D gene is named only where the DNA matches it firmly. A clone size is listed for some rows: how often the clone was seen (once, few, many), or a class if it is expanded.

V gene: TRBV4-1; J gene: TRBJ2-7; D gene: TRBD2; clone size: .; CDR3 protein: CASSLTPFPREGGEQYF; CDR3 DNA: TGCGCCAGCAGCCTCACTCCCTTTCCCAGGGAGGGTGGCGAGCAGTACTTC
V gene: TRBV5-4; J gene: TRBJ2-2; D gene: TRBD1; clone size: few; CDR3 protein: CASSRTGTGATGELFF; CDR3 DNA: TGTGCCAGCAGCCGCACCGGGACAGGGGCCACCGGGGAGCTGTTTTTT
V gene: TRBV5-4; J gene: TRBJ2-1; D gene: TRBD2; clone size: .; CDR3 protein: CASSPGTSVGNEQFF; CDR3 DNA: TGTGCCAGCAGCCCCGGGACTAGCGTTGGTAATGAGCAGTTCTTC
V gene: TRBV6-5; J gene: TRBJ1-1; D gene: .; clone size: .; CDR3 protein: CASSYNFGDTEAFF; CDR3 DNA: TGTGCCAGCAGTTATAACTTCGGGGACACTGAAGCTTTCTTT
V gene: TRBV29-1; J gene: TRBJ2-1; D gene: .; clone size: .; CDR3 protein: CSVSRGKYNEQFF; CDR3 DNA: TGCAGCGTCAGCCGAGGGAAATACAATGAGCAGTTCTTC
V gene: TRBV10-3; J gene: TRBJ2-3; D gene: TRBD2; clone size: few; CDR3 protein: CAISEGVGGRSTDTQYF; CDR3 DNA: TGTGCCATCAGTGAGGGCGTGGGCGGGAGGAGCACAGATACGCAGTATTTT
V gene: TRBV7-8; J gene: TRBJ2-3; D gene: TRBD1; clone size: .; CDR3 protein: CASSSLVQGAADTQYF; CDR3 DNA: TGTGCCAGCAGCTCACTGGTCCAGGGGGCAGCAGATACGCAGTATTTT
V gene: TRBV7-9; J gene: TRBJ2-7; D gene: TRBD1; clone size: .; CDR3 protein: CASSPGDRGGEQYF; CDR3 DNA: TGTGCCAGCAGCCCAGGGGACAGGGGTGGCGAGCAGTACTTC
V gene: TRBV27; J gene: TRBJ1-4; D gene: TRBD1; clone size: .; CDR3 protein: CASSPSGTGKKLFF; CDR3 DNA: TGTGCCAGCAGTCCCTCCGGGACAGGGAAAAAACTGTTTTTT
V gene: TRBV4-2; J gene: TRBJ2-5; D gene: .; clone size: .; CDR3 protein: CASSQDKGGGETQYF; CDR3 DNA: TGTGCCAGCAGCCAAGATAAGGGGGGAGGGGAGACCCAGTACTTC
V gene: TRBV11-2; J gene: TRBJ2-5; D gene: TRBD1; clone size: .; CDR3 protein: CASSLEGDRGQETQYF; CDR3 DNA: TGTGCCAGCAGCTTAGAGGGTGACAGGGGGCAAGAGACCCAGTACTTC
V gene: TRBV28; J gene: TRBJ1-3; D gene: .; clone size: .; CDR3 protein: CASSTQGPPGNTIYF; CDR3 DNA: TGTGCCAGCAGTACCCAGGGGCCCCCTGGAAACACCATATATTTT
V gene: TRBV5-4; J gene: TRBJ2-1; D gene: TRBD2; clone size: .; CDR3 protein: CASSLPTSGDEQFF; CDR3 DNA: TGTGCCAGCAGCTTGCCGACTAGCGGGGATGAGCAGTTCTTC
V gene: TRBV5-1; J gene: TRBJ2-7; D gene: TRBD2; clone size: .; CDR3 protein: CASSAGGGLEVNEQYF; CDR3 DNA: TGCGCCAGCAGCGCTGGGGGGGGGTTGGAGGTCAACGAGCAGTACTTC
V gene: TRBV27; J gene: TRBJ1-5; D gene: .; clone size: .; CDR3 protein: CASGRQDGNQPQHF; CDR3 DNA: TGTGCCAGCGGCAGACAGGACGGCAATCAGCCCCAGCATTTT
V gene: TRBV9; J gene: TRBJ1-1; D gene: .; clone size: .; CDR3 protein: CASSVGESPRNTEAFF; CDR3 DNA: TGTGCCAGCAGCGTAGGAGAGAGCCCCCGCAACACTGAAGCTTTCTTT
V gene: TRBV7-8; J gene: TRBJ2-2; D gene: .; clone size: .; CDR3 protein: CASSLAGGSATGELFF; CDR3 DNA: TGTGCCAGCAGCTTAGCTGGGGGCTCGGCAACCGGGGAGCTGTTTTTT
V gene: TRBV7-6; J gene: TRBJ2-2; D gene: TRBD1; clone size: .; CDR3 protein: CASSLRQGARTGELFF; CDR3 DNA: TGTGCCAGCAGCTTACGACAGGGGGCGAGGACCGGGGAGCTGTTTTTT
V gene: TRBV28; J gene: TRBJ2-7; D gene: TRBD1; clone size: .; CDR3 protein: CASSLLTGTGPYEQYF; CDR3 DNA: TGTGCCAGCAGTTTACTGACCGGGACAGGACCCTACGAGCAGTACTTC
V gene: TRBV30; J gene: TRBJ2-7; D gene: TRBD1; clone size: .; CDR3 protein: CAWGQGILGQYF; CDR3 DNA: TGTGCCTGGGGACAGGGGATACTCGGGCAGTACTTC
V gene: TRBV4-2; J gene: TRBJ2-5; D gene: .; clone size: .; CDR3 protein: CASSQGPEQGEEQYF; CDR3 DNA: TGTGCCAGCAGCCAAGGCCCCGAACAGGGCGAAGAGCAGTACTTC
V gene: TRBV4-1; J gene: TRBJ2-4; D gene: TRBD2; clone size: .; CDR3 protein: CASSQETSGRASNIQYF; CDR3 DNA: TGCGCCAGCAGCCAAGAAACTAGCGGGAGGGCCTCAAACATTCAGTACTTC
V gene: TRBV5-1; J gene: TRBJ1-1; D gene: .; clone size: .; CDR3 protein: CASSLAPGRTEAFF; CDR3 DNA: TGCGCCAGCAGCTTGGCCCCGGGAAGGACTGAAGCTTTCTTT
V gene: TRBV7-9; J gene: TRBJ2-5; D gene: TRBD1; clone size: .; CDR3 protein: CASSFEGGEETQYF; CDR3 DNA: TGTGCCAGCAGCTTTGAAGGGGGCGAGGAGACCCAGTACTTC
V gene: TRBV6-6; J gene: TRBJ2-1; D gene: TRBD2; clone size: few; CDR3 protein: CASSYGLAGRYNEQFF; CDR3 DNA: TGTGCCAGCAGTTACGGGCTAGCGGGACGCTACAATGAGCAGTTCTTC
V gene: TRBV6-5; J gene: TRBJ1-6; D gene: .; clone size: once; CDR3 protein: CASSYSPGRNSPLHF; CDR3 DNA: TGTGCCAGCAGTTACTCGCCAGGGCGCAATTCACCCCTCCACTTT
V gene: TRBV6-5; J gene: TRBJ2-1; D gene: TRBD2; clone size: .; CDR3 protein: CASRGGRPNEQFF; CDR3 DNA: TGTGCCAGCAGAGGCGGGAGGCCCAATGAGCAGTTCTTC
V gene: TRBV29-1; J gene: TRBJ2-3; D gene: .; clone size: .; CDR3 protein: CSVDEGGTDTQYF; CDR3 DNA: TGCAGCGTTGACGAAGGGGGCACAGATACGCAGTATTTT
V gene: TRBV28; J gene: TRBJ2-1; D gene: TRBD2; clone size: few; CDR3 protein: CASSFGGGAYNEQFF; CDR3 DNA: TGTGCCAGCAGTTTCGGGGGAGGGGCCTACAATGAGCAGTTCTTC
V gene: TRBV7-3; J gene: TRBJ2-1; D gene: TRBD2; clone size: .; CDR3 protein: CASSPRGRAGAQYNEQFF; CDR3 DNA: TGTGCCAGCAGCCCACGAGGCCGAGCGGGAGCACAGTACAATGAGCAGTTCTTC
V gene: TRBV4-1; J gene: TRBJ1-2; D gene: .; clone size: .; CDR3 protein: CASSQEQDYGYTF; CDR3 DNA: TGCGCCAGCAGCCAAGAACAGGACTATGGCTACACCTTC
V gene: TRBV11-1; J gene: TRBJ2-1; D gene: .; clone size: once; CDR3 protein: CASSFRSSGIGEQFF; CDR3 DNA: TGTGCCAGCAGCTTCCGGTCCTCAGGGATCGGTGAGCAGTTCTTC
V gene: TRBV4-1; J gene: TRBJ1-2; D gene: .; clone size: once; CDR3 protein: CASSQGHIANYGYTF; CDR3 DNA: TGCGCCAGCAGCCAGGGACACATAGCTAACTATGGCTACACCTTC
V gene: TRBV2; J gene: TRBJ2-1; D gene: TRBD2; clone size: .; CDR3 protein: CASRDLVERDYNEQFF; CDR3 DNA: TGTGCCAGCAGGGACCTTGTGGAGCGGGACTACAATGAGCAGTTCTTC
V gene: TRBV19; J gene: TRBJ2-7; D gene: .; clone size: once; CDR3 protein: CASRPGQGVYEQYF; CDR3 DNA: TGTGCCAGCCGGCCGGGACAAGGGGTATACGAGCAGTACTTC
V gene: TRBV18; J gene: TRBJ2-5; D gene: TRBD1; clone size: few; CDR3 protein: CASSPNRQGVGETQYF; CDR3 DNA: TGTGCCAGCTCACCCAACCGACAGGGGGTGGGTGAGACCCAGTACTTC
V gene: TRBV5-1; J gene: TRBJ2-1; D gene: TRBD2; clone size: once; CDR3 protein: CASSLGLAGAGFF; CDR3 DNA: TGCGCCAGCAGCTTGGGACTAGCGGGAGCTGGGTTCTTC
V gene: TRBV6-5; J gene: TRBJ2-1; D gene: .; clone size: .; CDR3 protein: CASSRTVYNEQFF; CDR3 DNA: TGTGCCAGCAGCCGGACAGTCTACAATGAGCAGTTCTTC
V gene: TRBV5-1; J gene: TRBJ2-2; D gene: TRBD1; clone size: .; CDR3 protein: CASRGQEVNTGELFF; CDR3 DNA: TGCGCCAGCAGAGGACAGGAGGTAAACACCGGGGAGCTGTTTTTT
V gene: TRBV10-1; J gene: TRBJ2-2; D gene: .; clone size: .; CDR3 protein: CASSEQQARGELFF; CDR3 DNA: TGCGCCAGCAGTGAGCAACAGGCTAGAGGGGAGCTGTTTTTT
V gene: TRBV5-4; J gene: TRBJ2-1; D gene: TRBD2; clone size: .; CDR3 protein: CASSLERGYYNEQFF; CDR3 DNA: TGTGCCAGCAGCTTGGAGCGGGGGTACTACAATGAGCAGTTCTTC
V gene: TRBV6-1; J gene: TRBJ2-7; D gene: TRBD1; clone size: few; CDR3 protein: CASTNRGATYEQYF; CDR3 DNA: TGTGCCAGCACTAACAGGGGGGCAACCTACGAGCAGTACTTC
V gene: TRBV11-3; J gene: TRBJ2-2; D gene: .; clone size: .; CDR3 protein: CASSFSTGELFF; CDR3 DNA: TGTGCCAGCAGCTTTAGCACCGGGGAGCTGTTTTTT
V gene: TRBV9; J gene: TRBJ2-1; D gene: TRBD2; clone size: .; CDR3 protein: CASSVVTTSGIPQFF; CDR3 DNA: TGTGCCAGCAGCGTAGTAACAACTAGCGGGATCCCGCAGTTCTTC
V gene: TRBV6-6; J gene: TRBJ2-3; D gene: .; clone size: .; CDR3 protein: CASKLGGTDTQYF; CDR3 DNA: TGTGCCAGCAAGCTAGGGGGAACAGATACGCAGTATTTT
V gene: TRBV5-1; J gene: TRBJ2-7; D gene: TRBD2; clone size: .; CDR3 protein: CASRYSGGSSYEQYF; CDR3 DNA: TGCGCCAGCAGGTACAGCGGGGGAAGCTCCTACGAGCAGTACTTC
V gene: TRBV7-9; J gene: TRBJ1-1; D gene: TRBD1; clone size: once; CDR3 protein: CASSHWTGENTEAFF; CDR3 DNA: TGTGCCAGCAGCCATTGGACAGGGGAGAACACTGAAGCTTTCTTT
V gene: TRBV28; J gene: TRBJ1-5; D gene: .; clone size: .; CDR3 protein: CASSQGGAPQHF; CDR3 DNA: TGTGCCAGCAGCCAAGGGGGAGCGCCCCAGCATTTT
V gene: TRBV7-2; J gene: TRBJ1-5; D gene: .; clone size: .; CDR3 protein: CASSYVPFLPNQPQHF; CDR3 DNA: TGTGCCAGCAGCTATGTCCCCTTTCTACCGAATCAGCCCCAGCATTTT
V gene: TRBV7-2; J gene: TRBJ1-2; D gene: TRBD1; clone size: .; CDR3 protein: CASSRKLQGNYGYTF; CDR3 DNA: TGTGCCAGCAGCCGAAAATTACAGGGGAACTATGGCTACACCTTC
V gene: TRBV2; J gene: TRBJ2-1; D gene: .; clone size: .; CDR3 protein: CASSEETQTYEQFF; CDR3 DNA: TGTGCCAGCAGTGAGGAGACTCAGACCTATGAGCAGTTCTTC
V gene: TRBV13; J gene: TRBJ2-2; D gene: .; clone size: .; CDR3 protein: CASSFGGNTGELFF; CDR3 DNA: TGTGCCAGCAGCTTCGGAGGGAACACCGGGGAGCTGTTTTTT
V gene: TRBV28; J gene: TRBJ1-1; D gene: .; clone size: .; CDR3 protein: CASSGTVTGYVFF; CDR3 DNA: TGTGCCAGCAGTGGGACTGTGACCGGCTACGTTTTCTTT
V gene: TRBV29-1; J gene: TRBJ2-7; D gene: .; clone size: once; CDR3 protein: CSVVVTGERYAQYF; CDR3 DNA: TGCAGCGTTGTTGTAACGGGAGAACGGTACGCGCAGTACTTC
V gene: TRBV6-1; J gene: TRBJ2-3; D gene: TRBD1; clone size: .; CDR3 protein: CASGRGTGATDTQYF; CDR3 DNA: TGTGCCAGCGGACGCGGGACAGGGGCCACAGATACGCAGTATTTT
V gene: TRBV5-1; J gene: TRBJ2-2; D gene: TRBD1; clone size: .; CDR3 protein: CASSRQGSNTGELFF; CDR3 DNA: TGCGCCAGCAGCCGACAGGGCTCGAACACCGGGGAGCTGTTTTTT
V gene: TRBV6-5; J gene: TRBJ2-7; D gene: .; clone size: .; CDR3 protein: CASSYHHSPYEQYF; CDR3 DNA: TGTGCCAGCAGTTACCATCACAGCCCCTACGAGCAGTACTTC